This T cell receptor beta chain was observed in a study of OX40 agonist ivuxolimab in advanced cancers. Study-level background: Earlier treatment with anti-PD-1, anti-PD-L1 or anti-CTLA-4 was permitted, and 35% to 45% had received some.

The CDR3 is made up of 15 amino acids. The V end lost 5 bases, the J end lost 3 bases, and 14 bases lay between the germline ends. Per germline, CDR1 MNHEY and CDR2 SVGAGI. Repertoires were generated with immunoSEQ multiplex PCR, while TCRdb's copy carries only in-frame clones and drops some. The repertoire holds about 50,000 clones, with 75% to 85% as singletons. The chain links TRBV6-5 to TRBJ1-5; D may be TRBD1 (5 bases). Sample: CD4+ or CD8+ T cells sorted from blood, taken in a trial of the OX40 agonist ivuxolimab. The TCR was taken from an adult with an advanced solid tumor such as melanoma, head and neck, liver or kidney cancer. As DNA, the CDR3 is TGTGCCAGCAGTGCGGGGCAGGCGAACAATCAGCCCCAGCATTTT. The encoded protein is CASSAGQANNQPQHF.